These 25 T cell receptor beta chains originate from one sample sequenced in a study of shared clonotypes between healthy human individuals. Clones were read by immunoSEQ multiplex PCR, and TCRdb kept only the in-frame ones, dropping some. The sample consists of over 1.4 million clones, roughly 97% of them appearing once. What was sequenced was naive CD4+ T cells sorted from blood. Regarding subset: CD45RA+ positively selected. Source of these receptors: a man aged 25-45 years in good health.

The chain has TRBV28 and TRBJ1-2; D is unclear. From germline, CDR1 is MDHEN and CDR2 SYDVKM. The germline V and J ends were trimmed by 3 bases and 4 bases, with 9 bases remaining between them. The CDR3 runs 13 residues. The DNA for the CDR3 is TGTGCCAGCAGTTTCTCTTCCATCTATGGCTACACCTTC. As protein: CASSFSSIYGYTF.

The rearrangement uses TRBV10-3 and TRBJ2-3, with 10 nucleotides matching TRBD2. V lost 5 bases to trimming and J lost 1 base; unmatched junction nucleotides: 6. Germline loops: CDR1 ENHRY, CDR2 SYGVKD. The length of the CDR3 is 16 residues. CDR3 nucleotide sequence: TGTGCCATCAGTTTGGCTAGCGGGAGTGGCACAGATACGCAGTATTTT. Translated: CAISLASGSGTDTQYF.

The chain joins TRBV11-3 to TRBJ2-3; TRBD2 matches 8 bases. The V gene end was trimmed by 5 bases and the J gene end by 6 bases; junction bases not matched to a gene: 4. Germline loops: CDR1 SGHNT, CDR2 YENEEA. The CDR3 covers 13 residues. The CDR3 DNA follows: TGTGCCAGCAGCCATGAGCGGGGGGATACGCAGTATTTT. Its translation: CASSHERGDTQYF.

The V and J genes are TRBV5-4 and TRBJ2-2, with D unresolved. V lost 4 bases to trimming and J lost 6 bases, with 10 bases between them. The length of the CDR3 is 13 residues. The germline gives CDR1 SGHNT, CDR2 YYREEE (reference sequence). CDR3 sequence (DNA): TGTGCCAGCAGCCAGGATGGGGCCGGGGAGCTGTTTTTT. It is translated as CASSQDGAGELFF.

The V call is TRBV29-1, the J call TRBJ2-5, with a weak D call TRBD2 (7 bases). This CDR3 has 13 amino acids. CDR1 is SQVTM, CDR2 ANQGSEA, per germline. V was cut by 7 bases and J by 0 bases, with 12 bases left in between. DNA for the CDR3: TGCAGCGCAAGGGGGGGGTACCAAGAGACCCAGTACTTC. Its translation is CSARGGYQETQYF.

The genes are TRBV7-9 and TRBJ2-5, with 9 bases matching TRBD2. Germline CDR1 and CDR2: SEHNR and FQNEAQ (reference sequence). J gave up 2 bases and V 5 bases, and 3 bases lay outside the gene matches. This CDR3 comprises 14 residues. CDR3 region: CASSRTSVQETQYF. Written as DNA, the CDR3 is TGTGCCAGCAGCCGGACTAGCGTGCAAGAGACCCAGTACTTC.

About this clone itself: At the DNA level, this CDR3 is encoded by other sequences in the same sample as well. The CDR3 spells CSARGAREQFF. Here the CDR3 DNA reads TGCAGTGCCAGGGGAGCACGTGAGCAGTTCTTC. The rearrangement uses TRBV20-1 and TRBJ2-1; a possible D gene is TRBD1 (6 bases). V dropped 6 bases and J dropped 9 bases, with 12 bases sitting between them. The CDR3 sequence is 11 residues long. From germline, CDR1 is DFQATT and CDR2 SNEGSKA (reference sequence).

The V call is TRBV7-2, the J call TRBJ2-2, with a tentative D call TRBD1 (6 bases). Looked up from germline, CDR1 is SGHTA and CDR2 is FQGNSA. The CDR3 loop spans 16 amino acids. Trimming took 5 bases from V and 5 from J, leaving 18 bases between them. Written as DNA, the CDR3 is TGTGCCAGCAGCCCCCCCGGCAGGGGAAAAACCGGGGAGCTGTTTTTT. Encoded protein: CASSPPGRGKTGELFF.

J is TRBJ2-5 and V is TRBV6-5; D unresolved. The germline V and J ends were trimmed by 1 base and 5 bases, with 14 bases remaining between them. Looked up from germline, CDR1 is MNHEY and CDR2 is SVGAGI. The CDR3 has 15 residues. The CDR3 region has the DNA TGTGCCAGCAGTTACTATCCCACCGGCCTGGAGACCCAGTACTTC. This codes for CASSYYPTGLETQYF.

The chain is built from TRBV15 and TRBJ2-1; 10 nucleotides align to TRBD2. The CDR3 is 13 residues long. Per the germline V gene, CDR1 is LNHNV and CDR2 is YYDKDF (reference sequence). Trimming took 3 bases from V and 10 from J; bases not matched to a gene: 3. CDR3 DNA: TGTGCCACCAGCAGGCTGGGACTAGCGGAGCAGTTCTTC. Translation gives CATSRLGLAEQFF.

The chain joins TRBV21-1 to TRBJ2-1; the tabulated D call, TRBD2, remains unverified against the DNA. TRBV21-1 is classified as a pseudogene. The CDR3 consists of 16 residues. The CDR3 sequence is CASSKKTSGSNNEQFF. In nucleotides, the CDR3 is TGTGCCAGCAGCAAAAAGACTAGCGGGAGTAATAATGAGCAGTTCTTC.

This chain uses TRBV14 with TRBJ2-5; 8 bases align to TRBD2. Germline trimming cut 5 bases from V and 1 base from J; bases unmatched to any gene: 9. Germline values: CDR1 SGHDN, CDR2 FVKESK. The CDR3 spans 16 residues. This CDR3 is CASSTIAGLLQETQYF. The CDR3 DNA follows: TGTGCCAGCAGCACCATAGCGGGACTGCTCCAAGAGACCCAGTACTTC.

The rearrangement joins TRBV5-5 to TRBJ1-4, with TRBD1 as a possible D gene (6 bases). Germline CDR1 and CDR2: SGHKS and YYEKEE (reference sequence). V gave up 0 bases and J gave up 4 bases, with 13 bases separating them. The CDR3 is made up of 16 amino acids. The CDR3 DNA is TGTGCCAGCAGCTTGGCCGGGGGCGCGGGTAATGAAAAACTGTTTTTT. Translated: CASSLAGGAGNEKLFF.

The rearrangement joins TRBV5-4 to TRBJ2-1; 9 positions agree with TRBD2. This CDR3 comprises 14 residues. Unmatched junction bases numbered 4, after V lost 4 bases and J lost 5 bases. Germline V CDR1 and CDR2: SGHNT, YYREEE (reference sequence). CDR3 amino acids: CASSPLAGDNEQFF. CDR3 sequence (DNA): TGTGCCAGCAGCCCGTTAGCGGGAGACAATGAGCAGTTCTTC.

The V gene is TRBV18, the J gene TRBJ1-1; D is unresolved. V lost 4 bases and J lost 2, with 5 bases in between. From germline, CDR1 is KGHSH and CDR2 LQKENI. The CDR3 sequence is 12 residues long. The CDR3 DNA is TGTGCCAGCTCACACACAAACACTGAAGCTTTCTTT. This gives the protein CASSHTNTEAFF.

The rearrangement joins TRBV11-2 to TRBJ1-2, with unresolved D. The CDR3 has 14 residues. CDR1 is SGHAT and CDR2 is FQNNGV in the germline V gene. V was cut by 4 bases and J by 0 bases, with 9 bases left in between. CDR3 region: CASSSRKANYGYTF. The CDR3 DNA is TGTGCCAGCAGCTCCCGTAAGGCTAACTATGGCTACACCTTC.

Worth noting for this clone: Other DNA sequences of this sample code for an identical CDR3. V is TRBV18 and J is TRBJ1-1; D is unresolved. Trimming took 3 bases from V and 1 from J, leaving 9 bases between them. The germline V gene encodes CDR1 KGHSH and CDR2 LQKENI. This CDR3 region has 14 residues. CDR3 bases: TGTGCCAGCTCACCTTTAAAAGGGAACACTGAAGCTTTCTTT. Amino acids: CASSPLKGNTEAFF.

V and J are TRBV7-2 and TRBJ2-1, with 13 bases fitting TRBD2. Trimming cost V 5 bases and J 9 bases; bases outside gene matches: 13. The CDR3 is 17 residues long. Germline-derived CDR1 and CDR2 are SGHTA and FQGNSA. The CDR3 nucleotides are TGTGCCAGCAGCCTGACTAGCGGGAGGCCCTTAGCCGGTGAGCAGTTCTTC. This encodes CASSLTSGRPLAGEQFF.

The J gene is TRBJ2-5, the V gene TRBV6-1, with TRBD2 as a possible D gene (5 bases). The CDR3 runs 15 residues. Germline values: CDR1 MNHNS, CDR2 SASEGT. Deletions cut 3 bases from V and 4 bases from J, with 15 bases between. In DNA form, the CDR3 reads TGTGCCAGCAGTGACACCCGGGGTGAAGGAGAGACCCAGTACTTC. Its translation is CASSDTRGEGETQYF.

J is TRBJ2-7 and V is TRBV7-6; 10 bases are shared with TRBD1. V lost 5 bases, J lost 2 bases, and 6 bases stayed unmatched. Germline V CDR1 and CDR2: SGHVS, FNYEAQ. This CDR3 contains 15 residues. CDR3 DNA sequence: TGTGCCAGCAGCCCTCTCGGACAGGGGGCCTACGAGCAGTACTTC. As protein: CASSPLGQGAYEQYF.

This clone was observed a single time. V is TRBV7-8 and J is TRBJ1-1; 9 bases are a match to TRBD1. Germline CDR1 is SGHVS and CDR2 is FQNEAQ. CDR3 size: 15 residues. Trimming took 1 base from V and 2 from J; bases not matched to a gene: 2. This CDR3 is CASSLGTGANTEAFF. Here the CDR3 DNA reads TGTGCCAGCAGCTTAGGGACAGGGGCCAACACTGAAGCTTTCTTT. Using reference TRBV7-8 and TRBJ1-1 for the parts outside the CDR3, the full variable domain is GAGVSQSPRYKVAKRGQDVALRCDPISGHVSLFWYQQALGQGPEFLTYFQNEAQLDKSGLPSDRFFAERPEGSVSTLKIQRTQQEDSAVYLCASSLGTGANTEAFFGQGTRLTVV.

Comments on this clone: Other DNA sequences in the same sample also yield this CDR3. The chain combines TRBV5-1 with TRBJ2-3; no firm D call. The germline V and J ends were trimmed by 1 base and 0 bases, with 3 bases remaining between them. The CDR3 covers 13 residues. Germline V gene lookup returns CDR1 SGHRS and CDR2 YFSETQ. The CDR3 DNA is TGCGCCAGCAGCTTGACGAGCACAGATACGCAGTATTTT. It encodes CASSLTSTDTQYF.

The chain carries TRBV5-1 and TRBJ1-1, with 8 positions matching TRBD1. Trimming took 4 bases from V and 6 from J; bases not matched to a gene: 8. The length of the CDR3 is 14 residues. Germline V lookup: CDR1 SGHRS, CDR2 YFSETQ. The CDR3 sequence: CASSQLRGRAEAFF. The CDR3, as DNA: TGCGCCAGCAGCCAACTCAGGGGGCGGGCTGAAGCTTTCTTT.

This chain uses TRBV10-3 with TRBJ1-1, with TRBD1 as a possible D gene (5 bases). CDR1 and CDR2 from the germline V gene are ENHRY and SYGVKD. Trimming took 6 bases from V and 0 from J, leaving 20 bases between them. This CDR3 spans 17 amino acids. The CDR3 nucleotides read TGTGCCATCAGGGGGACGGGGGGGAGCGCACTGAACACTGAAGCTTTCTTT. Translating gives CAIRGTGGSALNTEAFF.

The chain uses TRBV5-5 and TRBJ1-5, with TRBD1 as a possible D gene (5 bases). This CDR3 is 13 amino acids long. Trimming removed 4 bases at V and 5 bases at J, with 10 bases between. Per the germline V gene, CDR1 is SGHKS and CDR2 is YYEKEE (reference sequence). The CDR3 DNA sequence: TGTGCCAGCAGCATGCAGGGTGATCAGCCCCAGCATTTT. Its protein is CASSMQGDQPQHF.